Given below is one T cell receptor (beta chain) in context. What it binds is unknown. TCR beta sequences were obtained from blood CD8+ and CD4+ T cells. TEMRA cells were enriched by FACS, and CD4+ and CD8+ T cells were negatively isolated. This specimen belongs to a study of CD8 T cells in Susac syndrome. Random hexamers were used to reverse transcribe an amount of roughly 0.45 to 1 ug RNA. Amplification of TCR beta CDR3 by immunoSEQ multiplex PCR spanned 54 Vbeta and 13 Jbeta. TCRdb re-called the immunoSEQ multiplex PCR reads through MiXCR, storing one row per CDR3 protein. This sample has approximately 100,000 distinct CDR3 sequences; 92% occur once, and the top ten carry about 0.12%. General observations from the study: It was acknowledged by the study that relatively few individuals were included in its TCR sequencing and HLA analysis.

CDR1 is SGHRS and CDR2 is YFSETQ in the germline V gene. CDR3 size: 15 residues. V lost 4 bases and J 7 bases, leaving 17 bases between the germline ends. The chain has TRBV5-1 and TRBJ2-2; no clear D gene. This TCR was sampled from a human donor in good health. Input material: CD8+ T cells from PBMCs. CDR3 DNA sequence: TGCGCCAGCAGCCCTACGGGCTCGCAGGACGGGGAGCTGTTTTTT. This codes for CASSPTGSQDGELFF.